This T cell receptor (beta chain) was profiled in a study of vaccination effects on CD4 cells after COVID-19. The junction had 3 bases not matched to a gene; V was cut back by 2 bases and J by 6 bases. This CDR3 region has 14 residues. Germline lookup yields CDR1 SGHDT and CDR2 YYEEEE. Findings and limits, study-wide: Common cold coronaviruses were cross-recognized by only 1 of 255 vaccine-induced clones in healthy vaccinees.

To note about this clone: What it recognizes is unknown.

ViraFEST assay sequencing came after antigen-specific CD4+ T cells were expanded with viral peptide pools. Isolating CD4+ T cells followed approximately nine days of culture. Either the mRNA-1273 or the BNT162b2 vaccine was given to participants as two doses. Neither prior SARS-CoV-2 infection nor positive nucleocapsid antibodies were present in the vaccine recipients. IL-2 at 9 to 10 IU/ml and peptides at 7.5 to 10 ug/ml were added to cultured PBMC, approximately 2 million per well. Here immunoSEQ multiplex PCR was the method, and the copy in TCRdb shows in-frame clones only, minus some. The sample includes some 70,000 clones, 80% to 85% of them seen just once.

The chain is built from TRBV5-6 and TRBJ2-2; the match to TRBD2 covers 8 bases. The source material was CD4+ T cells from PBMCs cultured with HCoV-229E spike peptides, sampled after COVID-19 vaccination. This TCR was recovered from a human donor who received a COVID-19 vaccine. The CDR3 nucleotides read TGTGCCAGCAGCTTCACGGGGGGGGCCGGGGAGCTGTTTTTT. Protein sequence: CASSFTGGAGELFF.